The 20 T cell receptor beta chains listed next were all sequenced from one sample in a study of shared clonotypes between healthy human individuals. The repertoire was sequenced with immunoSEQ multiplex PCR; TCRdb's copy has only in-frame clones and lacks some. The table lists approximately 980,000 clones, 76% of them singletons. The sequenced sample consisted of memory CD4+ T cells sorted from blood. Subset meaning: CD45RA-negative fraction. The receptors come from a man aged 18 to 29 in good health.

The CDR3 here is CASSISGTGSYEQYF. DNA of the CDR3: TGCGCCAGCAGCATATCCGGGACAGGTTCCTACGAGCAGTACTTC. The V call is TRBV5-1, the J call TRBJ2-7; 8 bases match TRBD1. The V gene end was trimmed by 4 bases and the J gene end by 1 base; junction bases not matched to a gene: 7. Per the germline V gene, CDR1 is SGHRS and CDR2 is YFSETQ. The CDR3 is 15 residues long. Using reference TRBV5-1 and TRBJ2-7 for the parts outside the CDR3, the full variable domain is KAGVTQTPRYLIKTRGQQVTLSCSPISGHRSVSWYQQTPGQGLQFLFEYFSETQRNKGNFPGRFSGRQFSNSRSEMNVSTLELGDSALYLCASSISGTGSYEQYFGPGTRLTVT.

Only one count was recorded for this clone. The V call is TRBV19, the J call TRBJ2-7; no clear D gene. With 1 base removed from V and 4 bases from J, the gap between germline ends came to 8 bases. The CDR3 consists of 13 residues. The V gene's germline CDR1 is LNHDA and CDR2 SQIVND (reference sequence). The CDR3 reads CASSIGLRYEQYF. DNA for the CDR3: TGTGCCAGTAGTATAGGCTTAAGATACGAGCAGTACTTC.

V usage is TRBV19 and J usage is TRBJ1-5; D not resolved. V was cut by 5 bases and J by 4 bases, with 12 bases left in between. From germline, CDR1 is LNHDA and CDR2 SQIVND (reference sequence). The CDR3 is 14 residues long. The CDR3 region has the DNA TGTGCCAGTAGTCGTAGACGGGAGAATCAGCCCCAGCATTTT. This encodes CASSRRRENQPQHF.

This clone was picked up one time. The chain recombines TRBV2 with TRBJ2-3; 12 bases fit TRBD2. Trimming cost V 6 bases and J 4 bases; bases outside gene matches: 2. The CDR3 runs 14 residues. Germline CDR1 SNHLY, CDR2 FYNNEI. DNA for the CDR3: TGTGCCAGCAGGGCTAGCGGGGGGGCAGATACGCAGTATTTT. It codes for CASRASGGADTQYF.

This clone has just a few counts. The rearrangement uses TRBV6-5 and TRBJ1-4; TRBD1 agrees at 8 bases. The CDR3 consists of 15 residues. The germline V gene has CDR1 MNHEY and CDR2 SVGAGI. V lost 5 bases to trimming and J lost 7 bases; unmatched junction nucleotides: 9. The CDR3 reads CASSPGQGFSEKLFF. DNA for the CDR3: TGTGCCAGCAGTCCCGGACAGGGCTTTAGTGAAAAACTGTTTTTT.

This chain joins TRBV2 and TRBJ2-4; 7 nucleotides line up with TRBD2. The CDR3 spans 15 residues. V lost 2 bases, J lost 7 bases, and 8 bases stayed unmatched. The germline gives CDR1 SNHLY, CDR2 FYNNEI. The chain's CDR3 is CASSEFGGGWNIQYF. The CDR3 DNA reads as TGTGCCAGCAGTGAATTCGGGGGAGGGTGGAACATTCAGTACTTC.

As for this clone: At the DNA level, this CDR3 is encoded by other sequences in the same sample as well. Written as DNA, the CDR3 is TGTGCCAGCAGCCTCGGACTAGCCGGTGAGACCCAGTACTTC. It translates to CASSLGLAGETQYF. The chain uses TRBV7-2 and TRBJ2-5, with 8 bases matching TRBD2. V lost 5 bases and J lost 5; bases outside the gene matches: 7. Germline V lookup: CDR1 SGHTA, CDR2 FQGNSA. The CDR3 loop spans 14 amino acids.

In this sample, this clone turned up a few times. The chain uses TRBV6-1 and TRBJ1-2; 8 positions match TRBD1. Trimming took 6 bases from V and 7 from J; bases not matched to a gene: 7. The V gene's germline CDR1 is MNHNS and CDR2 SASEGT. The CDR3 totals 13 residues. The CDR3 DNA is TGTGCCAGCAGGGAGACAGGGGAGAGTGGCTACACCTTC. Protein sequence: CASRETGESGYTF.

This chain joins TRBV18 and TRBJ1-4, with unresolved D. V gave up 0 bases and J gave up 7 bases, with 6 bases separating them. This CDR3 region has 13 residues. Germline CDR1 and CDR2: KGHSH and LQKENI. This CDR3 reads CASSPPVAEKLFF. CDR3 DNA sequence: TGTGCCAGCTCACCACCGGTTGCTGAAAAACTGTTTTTT.

Remarks on this clone: This sample also contains other DNA sequences that code for the same CDR3. The CDR3 region is CASIGGPGETQYF. For the CDR3, the DNA is TGTGCCAGCATTGGGGGGCCGGGGGAGACCCAGTACTTC. The chain recombines TRBV2 with TRBJ2-5; D may be TRBD1 or TRBD2 (6 bases each). This CDR3 is built from 13 residues. The V end lost 7 bases, the J end lost 5 bases, and 14 bases lay between the germline ends. Germline CDR1 is SNHLY and CDR2 is FYNNEI. Supplemented by reference TRBV2 and TRBJ2-5, the full variable domain reads EPEVTQTPSHQVTQMGQEVILRCVPISNHLYFYWYRQILGQKVEFLVSFYNNEISEKSEIFDDQFSVERPDGSNFTLKIRSTKLEDSAMYFCASIGGPGETQYFGPGTRLLVL.

J is TRBJ2-3 and V is TRBV7-9; 7 bases are a match to TRBD1. J gave up 5 bases and V 3 bases, and 5 bases lay outside the gene matches. CDR3 length: 14 residues. The V gene's germline CDR1 is SEHNR and CDR2 FQNEAQ (reference sequence). The CDR3 loop reads CASSFDRAGDTQYF. The CDR3 DNA is TGTGCCAGCAGCTTTGACAGGGCGGGAGATACGCAGTATTTT.

This sequence joins TRBV7-8 and TRBJ2-5; D gene ambiguous. The CDR3 loop spans 13 amino acids. From germline, CDR1 is SGHVS and CDR2 FQNEAQ. V lost 3 bases, J lost 1 base, and 6 bases lay in between. This CDR3 is CASSFSIQETQYF. In DNA, the CDR3 is TGTGCCAGCAGCTTTTCGATCCAAGAGACCCAGTACTTC.

The genes are TRBV30 and TRBJ1-1; no clear D. In germline, CDR1 is GTSNPN, CDR2 SVGIG (reference sequence). The CDR3 covers 12 residues. Trimming pared 4 bases from V and 6 bases from J, leaving 12 bases between. CDR3 bases: TGTGCCTGGACCCGTAGGAGCGCTGAAGCTTTCTTT. Residues: CAWTRRSAEAFF.

The J gene is TRBJ2-1, the V gene TRBV11-2; D is unresolved. The CDR3 runs to 14 residues. The germline gives CDR1 SGHAT, CDR2 FQNNGV. V was clipped by 2 bases and J by 6 bases, with 11 bases between them. The CDR3 nucleotides read TGTGCCAGCAGCTTATCCGGCACTCTCAATGAGCAGTTCTTC. It specifies CASSLSGTLNEQFF.

The chain carries TRBV28 and TRBJ2-5, with a possible D match to TRBD1 (5 bases). From germline, CDR1 is MDHEN and CDR2 SYDVKM. The CDR3 length is 14 residues. The V gene lost 5 bases and the J gene lost 5 bases, with 15 bases spanning the gap. The CDR3 DNA reads as TGTGCCAGCAGTCCCCCGCAGGGCTGGGAGACCCAGTACTTC. Its translation is CASSPPQGWETQYF.

The chain is built from TRBV18 and TRBJ1-4; D not resolved. Germline values: CDR1 KGHSH, CDR2 LQKENI. Trimming took off 1 base at V and 8 bases at J, with 8 bases between the two ends. The CDR3 consists of 13 residues. CDR3 coding DNA: TGTGCCAGCTCACCACTCGCCGGAGAAAAACTGTTTTTT. It encodes CASSPLAGEKLFF.

J is TRBJ2-7 and V is TRBV7-9; D unresolved. The germline V and J ends were trimmed by 1 base and 4 bases, with 8 bases remaining between them. The CDR3 contains 13 residues. Germline values: CDR1 SEHNR, CDR2 FQNEAQ (reference sequence). The CDR3 coding sequence is TGTGCCAGCAGCTTAGACCCGAGGTACGAGCAGTACTTC. This codes for CASSLDPRYEQYF.

The V call is TRBV28, the J call TRBJ2-6; D perhaps matches TRBD2 (5 bases). Germline-derived CDR1 and CDR2 are MDHEN and SYDVKM. The CDR3 has 15 residues. V lost 7 bases to trimming and J lost 0 bases, with 10 bases between them. The CDR3: CASTAGGSGANVLTF. The CDR3 DNA reads TGTGCCAGCACAGCAGGAGGCTCTGGGGCCAACGTCCTGACTTTC. Full variable domain (remainder filled in from reference TRBV28 and TRBJ2-6): DVKVTQSSRYLVKRTGEKVFLECVQDMDHENMFWYRQDPGLGLRLIYFSYDVKMKEKGDIPEGYSVSREKKERFSLILESASTNQTSMYLCASTAGGSGANVLTFGAGSRLTVL.

In its sample, this clone was seen many times. The chain recombines TRBV10-3 with TRBJ2-2; D gene uncertain. The germline gives CDR1 ENHRY, CDR2 SYGVKD. Deletions cut 0 bases from V and 0 bases from J, with 11 bases between. There are 17 residues in the CDR3. The CDR3 loop is CAISESRGAANTGELFF. For the CDR3, the DNA is TGTGCCATCAGTGAGTCGCGCGGAGCCGCGAACACCGGGGAGCTGTTTTTT.

This clone was found once. The J gene is TRBJ1-4, the V gene TRBV19; D gene unclear. The CDR3 has 14 amino acids. The ends were cut back, 2 bases at V and 5 bases at J, with 9 bases in the middle. Looked up from germline, CDR1 is LNHDA and CDR2 is SQIVND (reference sequence). The CDR3 loop reads CASSINGVNEKLFF. The DNA of the CDR3 is TGTGCCAGTAGTATAAACGGAGTAAATGAAAAACTGTTTTTT.